The present T cell receptor beta chain was sequenced within a study of T cell responses to AZD1222 COVID-19 vaccine. Regarding the study as a whole: Sampling that yielded the repertoires occurred only after the peak T cell response. CD4 TCRs linked to vaccination spanned spike, dominating at 160-218 and 743-854. The sample set comprised mostly white British donors with more females, and clonal diversity was possibly underestimated. Rises in breadth and depth of Spike-specific TCRs came after two AZD1222 doses.

The data were produced by immunoSEQ multiplex PCR, yet TCRdb's version contains in-frame clones alone and is incomplete. The sample includes some 100,000 clones, around 89% seen only once; the top ten take roughly 2%. V was shortened by 4 bases and J by 3 bases, with 10 bases between the two germline ends. The CDR3 is 13 amino acids. The germline CDR1 and CDR2 sequences are MGHDK and SYGVNS. As regards this clone: No antigen is known for it.

The material sequenced was peripheral blood, taken on day 0 of AZD1222 vaccination. The gene calls are TRBV25-1 and TRBJ2-7, with D perhaps matching TRBD1 (5 bases). This clonotype originated in an adult in good health. This CDR3 reads CASSVQVGYEQYF. The CDR3 coding sequence is TGTGCCAGCAGTGTACAGGTGGGCTACGAGCAGTACTTC.